This passage covers 32 T cell receptor beta chains from one sample sequenced in a study of T cells in Graves' hyperthyroidism and ophthalmopathy. Template material for amplifying TCR beta CDR3 regions consisted of RNA transcripts. The HTBI primer set drove a first-round RT-PCR of the TCR CDR3. TCRdb reanalysed the multiplex PCR reads using MiXCR and keeps one entry per CDR3 protein. The sample lists 300,000 to 450,000 distinct CDR3 sequences; approximately 25% were seen once. The sequenced sample was blood. These receptors originate from a man aged 45-60 years with Graves' hyperthyroidism.

The gene calls are TRBV6-1 and TRBJ2-3; 7 positions agree with TRBD2. The germline CDR1 and CDR2 sequences are MNHNS and SASEGT. This CDR3 contains 11 residues. After removal of 8 bases from V and 5 bases from J, the junction contained 1 base not matched to a gene. The CDR3 reads CASGRGDTQYF. In DNA, the CDR3 is TGTGCCAGCGGGAGGGGAGATACGCAGTATTTT.

This clonotype was counted ten times or more. The chain employs TRBV28 and TRBJ2-7; TRBD2 matches 7 bases. The CDR3 runs 15 residues. V lost 2 bases to trimming and J lost 0 bases; unmatched junction nucleotides: 4. Germline CDR1 is MDHEN and CDR2 is SYDVKM. The CDR3 loop reads CASSLGGLLSYEQYF. In DNA form, the CDR3 reads TGTGCCAGCAGTTTAGGGGGACTACTCTCCTACGAGCAGTACTTC. The full variable domain, rest sourced from reference TRBV28 and TRBJ2-7, is DVKVTQSSRYLVKRTGEKVFLECVQDMDHENMFWYRQDPGLGLRLIYFSYDVKMKEKGDIPEGYSVSREKKERFSLILESASTNQTSMYLCASSLGGLLSYEQYFGPGTRLTVT.

The chain is built from TRBV6-1 and TRBJ1-1, with 8 bases lining up with TRBD1. The CDR3 has 14 amino acids. After removal of 8 bases from V and 3 bases from J, the junction contained 8 bases not matched to a gene. The germline gives CDR1 MNHNS, CDR2 SASEGT. As DNA, the CDR3 is TGTGCCAGCGGGACAGGATTATGGGACACTGAAGCTTTCTTT. It codes for CASGTGLWDTEAFF.

This clonotype was found many times. The V and J genes are TRBV7-9 and TRBJ1-1, with a tentative D call TRBD1 (6 bases). Trimming stripped 8 bases from V and 8 bases from J, with 12 bases between. Germline V lookup: CDR1 SEHNR, CDR2 FQNEAQ (reference sequence). This CDR3 comprises 11 residues. The CDR3 spells CASGIQGEAFF. In nucleotides, the CDR3 is TGTGCCAGCGGTATCCAGGGGGAAGCTTTCTTT.

V usage is TRBV11-2 and J usage is TRBJ1-3; D unresolved. V lost 5 bases and J lost 0, with 8 bases in between. Germline-derived CDR1 and CDR2 are SGHAT and FQNNGV. This CDR3 region has 14 residues. CDR3 bases: TGTGCCAGCAGCCTCAGCATCTCTGGAAACACCATATATTTT. This encodes CASSLSISGNTIYF. Complete variable domain (other parts from reference TRBV11-2 and TRBJ1-3): EAGVAQSPRYKIIEKRQSVAFWCNPISGHATLYWYQQILGQGPKLLIQFQNNGVVDDSQLPKDRFSAERLKGVDSTLKIQPAKLEDSAVYLCASSLSISGNTIYFGEGSWLTVV.

The chain has TRBV6-1 and TRBJ2-1, with TRBD2 matching over 7 bases. This CDR3 spans 14 amino acids. V gave up 3 bases and J gave up 10 bases; unmatched junction bases: 9. Germline loops: CDR1 MNHNS, CDR2 SASEGT. CDR3 amino acids: CASSESSGGPEQFF. CDR3 coding DNA: TGTGCCAGCAGTGAGTCTTCGGGAGGTCCCGAGCAGTTCTTC.

The gene calls are TRBV5-1 and TRBJ2-2; a possible D gene is TRBD2 (6 bases). The CDR3 spans 15 residues. Trimming took 5 bases from V and 1 from J, leaving 12 bases between them. Germline V gives CDR1 SGHRS, CDR2 YFSETQ. In DNA, the CDR3 is TGCGCCAGCAGGGGCGGGATGGTGAACACCGGGGAGCTGTTTTTT. Its protein product is CASRGGMVNTGELFF.

The rearrangement links TRBV6-5 to TRBJ2-1, with D perhaps matching TRBD2 (6 bases). The CDR3 contains 15 residues. Looked up from germline, CDR1 is MNHEY and CDR2 is SVGAGI. Trimming left V 4 bases short and J 7 bases short, with 17 bases between. The DNA of the CDR3 is TGTGCCAGCAGTTCCGTAGCGGACCCGTGGAATGAGCAGTTCTTC. Translation: CASSSVADPWNEQFF.

The V and J genes are TRBV12-3 or TRBV12-4 and TRBJ2-1; tentatively, D is TRBD1 or TRBD2 (6 bases each). With 7 bases removed from V and 7 bases from J, the gap between germline ends came to 11 bases. The CDR3 has 12 residues. This CDR3 reads CASTRGANEQFF. For the CDR3, the DNA is TGTGCCAGCACTAGGGGGGCGAATGAGCAGTTCTTC.

CDR3 sequence reads: CASSPIFPMGWQNTGELFF. CDR3 sequence (DNA): TGTGCCAGCAGCCCGATTTTTCCGATGGGGTGGCAGAACACCGGGGAGCTGTTTTTT. The chain uses TRBV7-9 and TRBJ2-2; no clear D. Trimming shortened V by 5 bases and J by 1 base, and 23 bases separated the two germline ends. The CDR3 is 19 amino acids. Germline assignment: CDR1 SEHNR and CDR2 FQNEAQ (reference sequence).

This rearrangement joins TRBV11-3 to TRBJ1-4; no definite D call. CDR1 is SGHNT and CDR2 is YENEEA in the germline V gene. CDR3 length: 16 amino acids. The V end was cut by 4 bases, the J end by 6 bases, with 18 bases between. The chain's CDR3 is CASSSQTGRQDEKLFF. CDR3 coding DNA: TGTGCCAGCAGCTCCCAGACGGGGAGACAAGATGAAAAACTGTTTTTT.

This clonotype was recorded many times. This chain links TRBV7-3 with TRBJ2-5; D not certain. Germline CDR1 and CDR2: SGHTA and FQGTGA. The CDR3 sequence is 13 residues long. V shed 5 bases and J shed 5 bases, with 12 bases lying between them. The CDR3 DNA reads as TGTGCCAGCAGCCGTTCAGGATGGGAGACCCAGTACTTC. It is translated as CASSRSGWETQYF.

This clonotype was seen ten or more times. The rearrangement uses TRBV12-3 or TRBV12-4 and TRBJ1-1; D ambiguous. The V gene lost 0 bases and the J gene lost 3 bases, with 5 bases spanning the gap. The CDR3 has 13 residues. CDR3 loop: CASSLAPDTEAFF. The CDR3, as DNA: TGTGCCAGCAGTTTAGCCCCGGACACTGAAGCTTTCTTT.

This clonotype was recorded a few times. J is TRBJ1-6 and V is TRBV6-1, with D perhaps TRBD1 (6 bases). The germline CDR1 and CDR2 sequences are MNHNS and SASEGT. This CDR3 is 16 amino acids long. V was shortened by 6 bases and J by 8 bases, with 20 bases between the two germline ends. CDR3 coding DNA: TGTGCCAGCAGCCCTCCGCGACAGGTCCTGTATTCACCCCTCCACTTT. It yields the protein CASSPPRQVLYSPLHF.

This clonotype came up many times. V usage is TRBV5-1 and J usage is TRBJ1-5, with unresolved D. Trimming cost V 0 bases and J 2 bases, with 12 bases left between them. Germline-derived CDR1 and CDR2 are SGHRS and YFSETQ. The CDR3 has 16 amino acids. The CDR3 spells CASSLGGPTGNQPQHF. The CDR3, as DNA: TGCGCCAGCAGCTTGGGAGGCCCTACAGGCAATCAGCCCCAGCATTTT.

The V gene is TRBV14, the J gene TRBJ2-1; 10 positions match TRBD2. The CDR3 covers 15 residues. Germline lookup yields CDR1 SGHDN and CDR2 FVKESK. V gave up 4 bases and J gave up 5 bases; unmatched junction bases: 5. This chain's CDR3 is CASSPLAGEDNEQFF. The CDR3 DNA follows: TGTGCCAGCAGCCCTCTAGCGGGAGAAGACAATGAGCAGTTCTTC.

V usage is TRBV2 and J usage is TRBJ1-2; D is perhaps TRBD1 (6 bases). CDR3 length: 14 amino acids. Germline V gene sequence: CDR1 SNHLY, CDR2 FYNNEI. V was pared by 7 bases and J by 2 bases, with 14 bases between. The CDR3 bases are TGTGCCAGCATCCTGGACAGCACAAACTATGGCTACACCTTC. Translation: CASILDSTNYGYTF.

This rearrangement joins TRBV12-3 or TRBV12-4 to TRBJ2-1; 12 bases align to TRBD2. CDR3 length equals 17 residues. J lost 5 bases, V lost 6 bases, and 11 bases had no gene match. The CDR3 DNA is TGTGCCAGCAGACAGGGACTAGCGGGTCCCCCGCACAATGAGCAGTTCTTC. As protein: CASRQGLAGPPHNEQFF.

A few counts support this clonotype. The J gene is TRBJ2-4, the V gene TRBV3-1; 7 nucleotides line up with TRBD2. The CDR3 loop spans 17 amino acids. CDR1 and CDR2 (germline): LGHDT, YNNKEL (reference sequence). Trimming removed 1 base from V and 1 base from J; junction bases left unmatched: 7. CDR3 sequence: CASSQGVSGLAKNIQYF. CDR3 nucleotide sequence: TGTGCCAGCAGCCAAGGTGTTAGCGGGCTGGCCAAAAACATTCAGTACTTC. Full variable domain (missing parts from reference TRBV3-1 and TRBJ2-4): DTAVSQTPKYLVTQMGNDKSIKCEQNLGHDTMYWYKQDSKKFLKIMFSYNNKELIINETVPNRFSPKSPDKAHLNLHINSLELGDSAVYFCASSQGVSGLAKNIQYFGAGTRLSVL.

In its sample, this clonotype was seen many times. This rearrangement joins TRBV20-1 to TRBJ2-3; 8 bases line up with TRBD1. The CDR3 is 17 amino acids. Germline V gene sequence: CDR1 DFQATT, CDR2 SNEGSKA (reference sequence). V was clipped by 0 bases and J by 4 bases; unmatched bases: 12. The CDR3: CSARDPQGRGRPDTQYF. Here the CDR3 DNA reads TGCAGTGCTAGAGACCCCCAGGGCAGGGGGCGCCCAGATACGCAGTATTTT.

The rearrangement uses TRBV18 and TRBJ2-5, with D uncertain. Trimming pared 3 bases from V and 14 bases from J, leaving 16 bases between. Per the germline V gene, CDR1 is KGHSH and CDR2 is LQKENI. This CDR3 has 12 amino acids. CDR3 in amino acids: CASSPPTASPYF. The CDR3 DNA reads TGTGCCAGCTCACCGCCGACGGCCAGCCCCTACTTC.

This clonotype was seen just once. This chain uses TRBV19 with TRBJ1-6, with 8 bases fitting TRBD1. With V trimmed by 8 bases and J by 8 bases, 5 bases remained unmatched. In germline, CDR1 is LNHDA, CDR2 SQIVND (reference sequence). The CDR3 is made up of 13 amino acids. Written as DNA, the CDR3 is TGTGCCAGTCAAGGACAGGGAGATTCACCCCTCCACTTT. Translation: CASQGQGDSPLHF.

The chain has TRBV10-2 and TRBJ1-5, with D tentatively TRBD1 (5 bases). This CDR3 comprises 15 residues. Trimming shortened V by 4 bases and J by 3 bases, and 13 bases separated the two germline ends. Germline V gene lookup returns CDR1 WSHSY and CDR2 SAAADI. The CDR3 DNA is TGCGCCAGCAGTGCCGGCCAGGACAACAATCAGCCCCAGCATTTT. It yields the protein CASSAGQDNNQPQHF.

This chain's CDR3 is CASSGDGGYTF. CDR3 sequence (DNA): TGTGCCAGCAGCGGGGATGGAGGCTACACCTTC. The J gene is TRBJ1-2, the V gene TRBV12-3 or TRBV12-4, with no clear D. V was clipped by 6 bases and J by 8 bases, with 10 bases between them. The CDR3 is 11 residues long.

This clonotype has just a few counts. The chain links TRBV6-1 to TRBJ2-7, with 9 bases fitting TRBD1. Germline V gene data show CDR1 as MNHNS and CDR2 as SASEGT. This CDR3 contains 14 residues. The V segment lost 6 bases and the J segment 2 bases; nucleotides outside the gene matches: 5. The CDR3 reads CASRNGQGTYEQYF. Here the CDR3 DNA reads TGTGCCAGCAGGAACGGACAGGGGACCTACGAGCAGTACTTC.

This clonotype was observed many times. The genes are TRBV20-1 and TRBJ2-2; the D gene is possibly TRBD1 (8 bases). This CDR3 has 13 residues. Germline-derived CDR1 and CDR2 are DFQATT and SNEGSKA (reference sequence). The V gene lost 6 bases and the J gene lost 6 bases, with 14 bases spanning the gap. CDR3 in DNA: TGCAGTGCACGGACAGGGAGGGCCGGGGAGCTGTTTTTT. Translating it yields CSARTGRAGELFF.

This clonotype was recorded a few times. This chain uses TRBV24-1 with TRBJ2-2, with unresolved D. The CDR3 runs 17 residues. Trimming stripped 4 bases from V and 4 bases from J, with 18 bases between. Germline CDR1 is KGHDR and CDR2 is SFDVKD. CDR3 in amino acids: CATSEPSGGVSTGELFF. The CDR3 DNA reads TGTGCCACCAGTGAGCCCTCGGGTGGGGTCAGCACCGGGGAGCTGTTTTTT.

This clonotype was counted only a few times. This sequence joins TRBV7-8 and TRBJ2-5; no definite D call. Germline V gene data show CDR1 as SGHVS and CDR2 as FQNEAQ. Trimming pared 3 bases from V and 2 bases from J, leaving 4 bases between. There are 12 residues in the CDR3. The CDR3 region has the DNA TGTGCCAGCAGCTTTAAACAAGAGACCCAGTACTTC. The encoded protein is CASSFKQETQYF. The variable domain in full, with the rest retrieved from reference TRBV7-8 and TRBJ2-5, is GAGVSQSPRYKVAKRGQDVALRCDPISGHVSLFWYQQALGQGPEFLTYFQNEAQLDKSGLPSDRFFAERPEGSVSTLKIQRTQQEDSAVYLCASSFKQETQYFGPGTRLLVL.

This clonotype showed up many times. The chain uses TRBV5-1 and TRBJ2-7; D gene uncertain. Germline lookup yields CDR1 SGHRS and CDR2 YFSETQ. The V gene lost 4 bases and the J gene lost 4 bases, with 12 bases spanning the gap. The CDR3 extends over 13 amino acids. CDR3 sequence (DNA): TGCGCCAGCAGCCCCACCCTAGTGTACGAGCAGTACTTC. Amino acid sequence: CASSPTLVYEQYF.

This clonotype was seen at least ten times. The chain is built from TRBV28 and TRBJ2-1; 10 positions match TRBD2. The CDR3 has 14 amino acids. After removal of 6 bases from V and 9 bases from J, the junction contained 8 bases not matched to a gene. Germline V gene sequence: CDR1 MDHEN, CDR2 SYDVKM. CDR3 sequence reads: CASRTGTSAPEQFF. The CDR3 DNA reads TGTGCCAGCAGGACCGGGACTAGCGCTCCTGAGCAGTTCTTC.

The chain joins TRBV3-1 to TRBJ2-5; D is ambiguous. V was shortened by 1 base and J by 4 bases, with 4 bases between the two germline ends. Germline CDR1 reads LGHDT; CDR2 reads YNNKEL (reference sequence). There are 12 residues in the CDR3. CDR3 nucleotide sequence: TGTGCCAGCAGCCAAGTGTCAGAGACCCAGTACTTC. It encodes CASSQVSETQYF.

This clonotype was detected many times. The chain joins TRBV29-1 to TRBJ1-1; 9 bases match TRBD1. CDR1 SQVTM and CDR2 ANQGSEA come from the germline V gene. The CDR3 sequence is 15 residues long. The junction had 6 bases not matched to a gene; V was cut back by 4 bases and J by 0 bases. The CDR3 loop reads CSVAQQGAVNTEAFF. The CDR3 DNA reads as TGCAGCGTTGCCCAACAGGGGGCAGTGAACACTGAAGCTTTCTTT. Full variable domain (rest looked up from reference TRBV29-1 and TRBJ1-1): SAVISQKPSRDICQRGTSLTIQCQVDSQVTMMFWYRQQPGQSLTLIATANQGSEATYESGFVIDKFPISRPNLTFSTLTVSNMSPEDSSIYLCSVAQQGAVNTEAFFGQGTRLTVV.